A selection of T cell receptor beta chains follows, all from one sample in a study of Graves' ophthalmopathy and Graves' hyperthyroidism. TCRdb called the multiplex PCR reads again in MiXCR, with one record for every CDR3 protein. The profile shows about 380,000 distinct CDR3 sequences, approximately 15% of them singletons. Sequenced input: peripheral blood. All receptors derive from a woman between 18 and 29 years old with stable Graves' hyperthyroidism. Each CDR3 is given without its conserved first and last residue.

CDR3aa,v_gene,len,j_gene
ASSIFLTGGYT,TRBV19,11,TRBJ1-2
ATSFRGGGSPLH,TRBV5-8,12,TRBJ1-6
ASSPLFWATEAF,TRBV13,12,TRBJ1-1
ASPKVGSGRKGTEAF,TRBV6-4,15,TRBJ1-1
ATSDHYRVETQY,TRBV24-1,12,TRBJ2-5
ASSPTGPGELF,TRBV7-2,11,TRBJ2-2
ASSLVIETQY,TRBV11-2,10,TRBJ2-5
ASSPPSGGGTQY,TRBV3-1,12,TRBJ2-5
ASSWGQGITGELF,TRBV11-1,13,TRBJ2-2
ASKGGHTIY,TRBV19,9,TRBJ1-3
ASSYRDRNYEQY,TRBV6-5,12,TRBJ2-7
ASRGDSHTEAF,TRBV6-2/TRBV6-3,11,TRBJ1-1
ASSLGDMDTEAF,TRBV12-3/TRBV12-4,12,TRBJ1-1
ASSYSIGLIYEQY,TRBV6-5,13,TRBJ2-7
ASSGQGASYEQY,TRBV6-1,12,TRBJ2-7
ATSETGQGEAF,TRBV24-1,11,TRBJ1-1
ASSQDAGLAGGQETQY,TRBV4-2,16,TRBJ2-5
ASRDRDYEQY,TRBV19,10,TRBJ2-7
ASSYSGASEQY,TRBV6-5,11,TRBJ2-7
ASSVVPGQGDGYT,TRBV6-1,13,TRBJ1-2
AGSLGGDEQY,TRBV12-3/TRBV12-4,10,TRBJ2-7
ASSLSGVIQPQH,TRBV5-6,12,TRBJ1-5
ASSLAPPAAQY,TRBV12-3/TRBV12-4,11,TRBJ2-5
ASSSLGALGETQY,TRBV6-2/TRBV6-3,13,TRBJ2-5
ASGVEPVMNTEAF,TRBV6-1,13,TRBJ1-1
ASIPGHGYT,TRBV6-1,9,TRBJ1-2
ASSYSNRDSDTEAF,TRBV6-8,14,TRBJ1-1
ASRGILGQVRTETQY,TRBV2,15,TRBJ2-5
ASRGQIYGYT,TRBV6-1,10,TRBJ1-2
ATSDSQFSYEQY,TRBV24-1,12,TRBJ2-7
ASSPGTGPLGNTIY,TRBV13,14,TRBJ1-3
ASTLPWANTEAF,TRBV12-3/TRBV12-4,12,TRBJ1-1
ASSHPTGTVQTQY,TRBV3-1,13,TRBJ2-5
ASSTGQVTTGELF,TRBV6-1,13,TRBJ2-2
ATNDSVAWAGGNYGYT,TRBV24-1,16,TRBJ1-2
ASSPSQNYGYT,TRBV18,11,TRBJ1-2
ASSSITDRGLETQY,TRBV28,14,TRBJ2-5
ASSSRDRDSKNTGELF,TRBV27,16,TRBJ2-2
ASSLVPNYGYT,TRBV7-2,11,TRBJ1-2
ASSLTPANTGELW,TRBV5-1,13,TRBJ2-2
ASSLTALYDQY,TRBV27,11,TRBJ2-7
ASSPLAGENQPQH,TRBV18,13,TRBJ1-5
ASRKTLGTPGAGELF,TRBV6-2/TRBV6-3,15,TRBJ2-2
ATSDLVDGNDGYT,TRBV24-1,13,TRBJ1-2
ASSLKGGHMNTEAF,TRBV12-3/TRBV12-4,14,TRBJ1-1
ASSGGLPSNTGELF,TRBV2,14,TRBJ2-2
ASSEVRGDGYT,TRBV6-1,11,TRBJ1-2
ASSPRQRMDYEQY,TRBV19,13,TRBJ2-7
ASSSGSEQY,TRBV12-3/TRBV12-4,9,TRBJ2-7
ASSLLRQGDKPQH,TRBV12-3/TRBV12-4,13,TRBJ1-5
ASSLVSVGYGQGTYEAF,TRBV7-9,17,TRBJ1-1
ASSLDVGGLTEAF,TRBV5-1,13,TRBJ1-1
ASSSFDRDQETQY,TRBV27,13,TRBJ2-5
ASSRLKSRDRESGYT,TRBV11-1,15,TRBJ1-2
ASSQLVAGEETQY,TRBV4-1,13,TRBJ2-5